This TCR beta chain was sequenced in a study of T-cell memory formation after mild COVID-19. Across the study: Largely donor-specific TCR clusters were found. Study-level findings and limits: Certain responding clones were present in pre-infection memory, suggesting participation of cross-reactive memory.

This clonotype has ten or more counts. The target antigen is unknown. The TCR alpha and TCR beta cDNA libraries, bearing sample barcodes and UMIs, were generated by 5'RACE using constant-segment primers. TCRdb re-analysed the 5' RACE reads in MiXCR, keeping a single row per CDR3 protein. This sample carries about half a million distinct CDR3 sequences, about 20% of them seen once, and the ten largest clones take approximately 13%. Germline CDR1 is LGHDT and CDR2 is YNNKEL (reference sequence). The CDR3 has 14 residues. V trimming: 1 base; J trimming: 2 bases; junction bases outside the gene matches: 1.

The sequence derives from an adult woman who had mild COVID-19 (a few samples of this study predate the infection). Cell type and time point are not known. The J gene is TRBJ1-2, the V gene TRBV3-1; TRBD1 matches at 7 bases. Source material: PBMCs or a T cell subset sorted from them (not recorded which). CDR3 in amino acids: CASSQGGQNYGYTF. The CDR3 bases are TGTGCCAGCAGCCAAGGGGGACAGAACTATGGCTACACCTTC.